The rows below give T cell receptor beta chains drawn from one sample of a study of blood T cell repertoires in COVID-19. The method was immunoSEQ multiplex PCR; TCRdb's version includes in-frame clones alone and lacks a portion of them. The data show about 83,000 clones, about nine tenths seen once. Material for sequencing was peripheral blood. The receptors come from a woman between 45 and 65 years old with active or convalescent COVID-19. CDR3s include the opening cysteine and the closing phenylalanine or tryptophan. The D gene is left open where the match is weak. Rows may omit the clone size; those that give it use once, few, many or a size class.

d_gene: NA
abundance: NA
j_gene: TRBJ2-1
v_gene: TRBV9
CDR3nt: TGTGCCAGCAGCGTAGATGGGGAGTCCTACAATGAGCAGTTCTTC
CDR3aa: CASSVDGESYNEQFF

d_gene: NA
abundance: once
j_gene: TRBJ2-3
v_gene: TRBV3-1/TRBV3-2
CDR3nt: TGTGCCAGCAGCCCACTATCCATCACAGATACGCAGTATTTT
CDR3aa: CASSPLSITDTQYF

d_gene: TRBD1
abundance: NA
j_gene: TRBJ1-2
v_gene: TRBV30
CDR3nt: TGTGCCTGGAGTTTAGAAGGGACAGTCTATGGCTACACCTTC
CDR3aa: CAWSLEGTVYGYTF

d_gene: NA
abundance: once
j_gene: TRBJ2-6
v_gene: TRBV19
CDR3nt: TGTGCCAGTAGTATAACTAGGCCTTCTGGGGCCAACGTCCTGACTTTC
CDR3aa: CASSITRPSGANVLTF

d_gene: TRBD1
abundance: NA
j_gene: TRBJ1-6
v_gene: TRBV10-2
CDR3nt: TGCGCCAGCAGTGAGACTGGACAGGTTACCTTT
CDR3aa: CASSETGQVTF

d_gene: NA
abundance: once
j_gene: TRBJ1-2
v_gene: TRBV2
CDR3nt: TGTGCCAGCAGTCAGGGTAACTATGGCTACACCTTC
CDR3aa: CASSQGNYGYTF

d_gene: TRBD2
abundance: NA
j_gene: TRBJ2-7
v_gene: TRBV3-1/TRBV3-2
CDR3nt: TGTGCCAGCAGCCAAGTGAGCGGGGGACCTTACGAGCAGTACTTC
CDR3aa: CASSQVSGGPYEQYF

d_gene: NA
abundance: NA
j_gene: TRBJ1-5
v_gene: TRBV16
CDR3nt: TGTGCCAGCAGCCAATACAGGGATAGCAATCAGCCCCAGCATTTT
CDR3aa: CASSQYRDSNQPQHF

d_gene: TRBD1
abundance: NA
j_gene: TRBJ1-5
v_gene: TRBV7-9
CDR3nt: TGTGCCAGCAGGCCACTTCCGGGGACAGCTTATCAGCCCCAGCATTTT
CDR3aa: CASRPLPGTAYQPQHF

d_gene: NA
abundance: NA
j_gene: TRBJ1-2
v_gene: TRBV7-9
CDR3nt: TGTGCCAGCAGCCCTACTCTCTATGGCTACACCTTC
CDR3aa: CASSPTLYGYTF

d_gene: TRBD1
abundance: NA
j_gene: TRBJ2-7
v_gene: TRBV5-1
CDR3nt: TGCGCCAGCAGCTTGGACAGGGGCGGCGAGCAGTACTTC
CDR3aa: CASSLDRGGEQYF

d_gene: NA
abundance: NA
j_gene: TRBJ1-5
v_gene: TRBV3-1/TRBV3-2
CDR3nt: TGTGCCAGCAGCCAAGCTCGGGGGCCCCAGCATTTT
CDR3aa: CASSQARGPQHF

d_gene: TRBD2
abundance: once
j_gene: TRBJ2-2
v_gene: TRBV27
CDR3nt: TGTGCCAGCAGTCGGGGGGGGCCGTATAGGACGGGTAACACCGGGGAGCTGTTTTTT
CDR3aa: CASSRGGPYRTGNTGELFF

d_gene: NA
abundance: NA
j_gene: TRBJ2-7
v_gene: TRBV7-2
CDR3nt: TGTGCCAGCAGCTTCGGAAAGCTGGGCAGGGGTTACTACGAGCAGTACTTC
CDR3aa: CASSFGKLGRGYYEQYF

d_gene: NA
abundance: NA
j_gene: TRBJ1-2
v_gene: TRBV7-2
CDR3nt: TGTGCCAGCAGCCCTAACCTACAGGGATCGGAGCCTACCTTC
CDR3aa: CASSPNLQGSEPTF

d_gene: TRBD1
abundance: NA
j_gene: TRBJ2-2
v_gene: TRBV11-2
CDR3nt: TGTGCCAGCAGGGCCACGGGACAGACGAACACCGGGGAGCTGTTTTTT
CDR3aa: CASRATGQTNTGELFF

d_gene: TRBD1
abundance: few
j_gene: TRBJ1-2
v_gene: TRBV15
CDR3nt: TGTGCCACCAGCAGCGACAGGGAAGGTCGGGGCTACACCTTC
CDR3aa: CATSSDREGRGYTF

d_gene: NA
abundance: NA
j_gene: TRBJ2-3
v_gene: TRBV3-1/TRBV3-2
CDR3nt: TGTGCCAGCAGCCAAGACCCCCGGGATACGCAGTATTTT
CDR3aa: CASSQDPRDTQYF

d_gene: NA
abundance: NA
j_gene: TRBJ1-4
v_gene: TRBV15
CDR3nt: TGTGCCACCAGCCCCCGGGGGGGCCCAACTTCTAATGAAAAACTGTTTTTT
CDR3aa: CATSPRGGPTSNEKLFF

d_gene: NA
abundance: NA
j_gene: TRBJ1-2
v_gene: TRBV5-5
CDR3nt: TGTGCCAGCAGCTTGGAGGCGGAGACCTATGGCTACACCTTC
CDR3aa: CASSLEAETYGYTF

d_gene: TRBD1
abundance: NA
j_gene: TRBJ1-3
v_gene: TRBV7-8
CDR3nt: TGTGCCAGCAGCTTAATGACAGGGTCGGGAAACACCATATATTTT
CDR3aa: CASSLMTGSGNTIYF

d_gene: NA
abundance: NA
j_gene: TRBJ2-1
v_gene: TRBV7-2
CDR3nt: TGTGCCAGCACCGTCTACCCCAATGAGCAGTTCTTC
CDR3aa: CASTVYPNEQFF

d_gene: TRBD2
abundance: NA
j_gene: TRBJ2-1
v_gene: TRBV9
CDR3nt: TGTGCCAGCAGCGCACCGGGACTAGCGGGGGGTGAGCAGTTCTTC
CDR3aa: CASSAPGLAGGEQFF

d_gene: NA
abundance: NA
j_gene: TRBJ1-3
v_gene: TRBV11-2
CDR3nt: TGTGCCAGCAGCTTACCTGGGAGTGGAAACACCATATATTTT
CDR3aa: CASSLPGSGNTIYF

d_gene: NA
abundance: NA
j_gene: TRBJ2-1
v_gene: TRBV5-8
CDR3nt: TGTGCCAGCAGCCGCGGGGTCTCCTACAATGAGCAGTTCTTC
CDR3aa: CASSRGVSYNEQFF

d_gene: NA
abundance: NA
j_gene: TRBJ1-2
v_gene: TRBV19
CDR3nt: TGTGCCACCCGATTAGGGGTGCACTATGGCTACACCTTC
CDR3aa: CATRLGVHYGYTF

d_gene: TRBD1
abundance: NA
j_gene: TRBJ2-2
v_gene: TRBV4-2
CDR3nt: TGTGCCAGCAGCCTCCTCACAGGGGCCGGGGAGCTGTTTTTT
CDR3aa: CASSLLTGAGELFF

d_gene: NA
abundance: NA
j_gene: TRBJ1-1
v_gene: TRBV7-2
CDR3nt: TGTGCCAGCAGCTTGGACAGACAGCGCCTGAACACTGAAGCTTTCTTT
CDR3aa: CASSLDRQRLNTEAFF

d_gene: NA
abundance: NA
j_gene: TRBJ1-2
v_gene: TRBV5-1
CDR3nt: TGCGCCAGCAGCCCACTTACAGCAAAATTCGAGGGCTACACCTTC
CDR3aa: CASSPLTAKFEGYTF

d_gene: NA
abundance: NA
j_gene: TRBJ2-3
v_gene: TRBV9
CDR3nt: TGTGCCAGCAGCCCGGACGGACTAAATGGCACAGATACGCAGTATTTT
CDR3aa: CASSPDGLNGTDTQYF

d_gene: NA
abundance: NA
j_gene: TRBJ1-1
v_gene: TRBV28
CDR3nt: TGTGCCAGCAGGCCTACAGGGTTGGGGACTGAAGCTTTCTTT
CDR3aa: CASRPTGLGTEAFF